Shown below are 25 T cell receptor beta chains from a single sample sequenced in a study of CD4 and CD8 cells across lung adenocarcinoma regions. TCRdb re-called the PCR reads with MiXCR, one entry per CDR3 protein. The sample lists 3,500 or so distinct CDR3 sequences; around 65% were seen once. Sequenced: CD4+ T cells from the margin of a lung tumor. All receptors derive from a female donor with lung adenocarcinoma. The CD4 and CD8 labels of this study may be unreliable.

The rearrangement links TRBV10-3 to TRBJ2-3; D is tentatively TRBD1 or TRBD2 (5 bases each). With the DNA end fitting TRBJ2-4 better, the J assignment may be wrong. Looked up from germline, CDR1 is ENHRY and CDR2 is SYGVKD. The CDR3 has 19 residues. CDR3 bases: TGTGCCATCAGTGAGTCTAGGGGCTCGGGGCTGTGCGCCAAAGATACTCAGTACTTC. Its protein product is CAISESRGSGLCAKDTQYF.

The chain joins TRBV12-3 or TRBV12-4 to TRBJ2-6; 7 nucleotides match TRBD1. The V gene end was trimmed by 3 bases and the J gene end by 4 bases; junction bases not matched to a gene: 6. The CDR3 consists of 16 residues. The CDR3 bases are TGTGCCAGCAGTTTGGACAGGCCCTTGGGGGCCAACGTCCTGACTTTC. Amino acids: CASSLDRPLGANVLTF.

Worth noting for this clonotype: A read error may account for a junction end that differs from germline. The rearrangement joins TRBV6-4 to TRBJ2-1; D is possibly TRBD1 or TRBD2 (6 bases each). The J call may be in error: the DNA end matches TRBJ2-5 better. This CDR3 region has 15 residues. The germline V gene encodes CDR1 MRHNA and CDR2 SNTAGT. CDR3 DNA: TGTGCCACCAGGCTCGGGGGCAGTGACCAAGATACCCAGTACTTC. This gives the protein CATRLGGSDQDTQYF.

The V and J genes are TRBV22-1 and TRBJ1-6; the table's TRBD1 call for D was not verified on the DNA. TRBV22-1 is annotated as a pseudogene. The CDR3 is 24 amino acids. CDR3 loop: CLGSGRAHSGTQLSVLGSEEHTSF. The DNA for the CDR3 is TGTCTTGGGAGCGGAAGAGCACACAGTGGAACCCAGCTCTCTGTCTTGGGATCGGAAGAGCACACGTCTTTT.

J is TRBJ2-4 and V is TRBV6-1; 9 bases line up with TRBD1. From germline, CDR1 is MNHNS and CDR2 SASEGT. V dropped 3 bases and J dropped 0; count of bases not matched to a gene: 3. This CDR3 is 16 amino acids long. The CDR3 loop reads CASSDPGQGAKNIQYF. The CDR3 DNA reads TGTGCCAGCAGTGATCCGGGACAGGGAGCCAAAAACATTCAGTACTTC.

V is TRBV10-2 and J is TRBJ2-2; 13 bases line up with TRBD2. The CDR3 extends over 19 amino acids. Germline CDR1 and CDR2: WSHSY and SAAADI. The junction had 10 bases not matched to a gene; V was cut back by 6 bases and J by 0 bases. The CDR3 reads CASRPGLAGRDTNTGELFF. DNA of the CDR3: TGCGCCAGCAGGCCGGGACTAGCGGGGAGAGATACGAACACCGGGGAGCTGTTTTTT.

J is TRBJ2-5 and V is TRBV6-5; no clear D gene. The CDR3 length is 16 residues. CDR1 and CDR2 (germline): MNHEY, SVGAGI. V lost 4 bases, J lost 0 bases, and 15 bases lay in between. The CDR3 nucleotides are TGTGCCAGCAGTTCACTTTTCGGGTCTAACCAAGAGACCCAGTACTTC. Encoded protein: CASSSLFGSNQETQYF.

J is TRBJ2-5 and V is TRBV6-1; 9 positions agree with TRBD1. The J call could be wrong; TRBJ2-7 is a better fit for the DNA end. The CDR3 is 13 amino acids. CDR1 MNHNS and CDR2 SASEGT come from the germline V gene. The CDR3 sequence is CASSGTGFREQYF. The CDR3 DNA sequence: TGTGCCAGCAGCGGGACAGGGTTCCGCGAGCAGTACTTC.

The DNA of the CDR3 is TGTGCCAGCAATCGGGCGGGCCCGGAATCAACAACCTACAATGAGCAGTTCTTC. Translation gives CASNRAGPESTTYNEQFF. The chain uses TRBV6-1 and TRBJ2-1; D may be TRBD2 (5 bases). The CDR3 has 18 residues. Germline V gene lookup returns CDR1 MNHNS and CDR2 SASEGT. Between the trimmed V and J ends, which lost 7 bases and 2 bases, there was a span of 24 bases.

This clonotype is judged large. DNA of the CDR3: TGTGCCAGCAGGACGTTTGTTAACTCCTACGAGCAGTACTTC. Protein sequence: CASRTFVNSYEQYF. The rearrangement links TRBV6-1 to TRBJ2-7, with no clear D. Germline loops: CDR1 MNHNS, CDR2 SASEGT. V gave up 6 bases and J gave up 0 bases, with 12 bases separating them. This CDR3 is 14 amino acids long.

CDR3 in amino acids: CASSLSALDTQYF. Written as DNA, the CDR3 is TGTGCCAGCAGCTTATCAGCCTTAGATACGCAGTATTTT. The chain combines TRBV7-3 with TRBJ2-3; no definite D call. CDR1 and CDR2 (germline): SGHTA, FQGTGA. This CDR3 spans 13 amino acids. Between the trimmed V and J ends, which lost 2 bases and 5 bases, there was a span of 8 bases.

The chain links TRBV6-1 to TRBJ2-2, with 7 positions matching TRBD2. V lost 6 bases, J lost 0 bases, and 7 bases stayed unmatched. The CDR3 has 16 amino acids. Germline CDR1 MNHNS, CDR2 SASEGT. CDR3 in DNA: TGTGCCAGCAGAGCTACTAGCGTAACGAACACCGGGGAGCTGTTTTTT. Translated, it gives CASRATSVTNTGELFF.

Concerning this clonotype itself: Germline and junction disagree at one end, which may indicate a read error. The rearrangement joins TRBV10-1 to TRBJ2-4; tentatively, D is TRBD2 (6 bases). The CDR3 consists of 13 residues. The germline CDR1 and CDR2 sequences are WNHNN and SYGVQD (reference sequence). CDR3 protein: CARGPGLKNSQYF. The CDR3 DNA reads TGCGCCAGGGGTCCGGGACTCAAAAACTCGCAGTATTTC.

The rearrangement links TRBV6-1 to TRBJ2-1; 7 bases line up with TRBD1. The J call could be wrong; TRBJ2-7 is a better fit for the DNA end. The germline V gene has CDR1 MNHNS and CDR2 SASEGT. The CDR3 covers 13 residues. The CDR3 DNA reads as TGTGCCAGCAGTGTATACAGGGGAGACGAGCAGTACTTC. Protein product: CASSVYRGDEQYF.

The chain joins TRBV27 to TRBJ1-6, with 8 positions matching TRBD1. The CDR3 covers 15 residues. The V segment lost 6 bases and the J segment 9 bases; nucleotides outside the gene matches: 10. Germline CDR1 reads MNHEY; CDR2 reads SMNVEV (reference sequence). CDR3 loop: CASSWGQASGSPLHF. The CDR3 nucleotides are TGTGCCAGCAGCTGGGGACAGGCGAGTGGTTCACCCCTCCACTTT.

This clonotype was observed a single time. V is TRBV10-1 and J is TRBJ2-4, with a weak D call TRBD2 (6 bases). V was trimmed by 4 bases and J by 13 bases, leaving 26 bases between them. The germline CDR1 and CDR2 sequences are WNHNN and SYGVQD (reference sequence). The CDR3 sequence is 16 residues long. CDR3 protein: CASSVSDTGATNTQYF. CDR3 nucleotides: TGCGCCAGCAGTGTCTCGGATACGGGAGCCACAAATACGCAGTACTTC.

This clonotype was seen only a few times. The V gene is TRBV7-2, the J gene TRBJ2-3, with 9 bases aligning to TRBD2. Germline lookup yields CDR1 SGHTA and CDR2 FQGNSA. The CDR3 is 15 amino acids. Losses at the gene ends were 4 bases for V and 5 bases for J; bases not matched to a gene: 7. The CDR3 loop reads CASSYRGGAGDTQYF. For the CDR3, the DNA is TGTGCCAGCAGCTATCGCGGGGGGGCGGGAGATACGCAGTATTTT.

CDR3 loop: CASSSTGGSPLHF. The CDR3 DNA reads TGCGCCAGCAGCTCGACAGGGGGCTCACCCCTCCACTTT. This sequence joins TRBV4-1 and TRBJ1-6; 10 positions match TRBD1. This CDR3 spans 13 amino acids. Germline V lookup: CDR1 MGHRA, CDR2 YSYEKL. J lost 10 bases, V lost 5 bases, and 2 bases had no gene match.

V and J are TRBV6-5 and TRBJ1-1, with D maybe TRBD1 (5 bases). The ends were cut back, 2 bases at V and 5 bases at J, with 12 bases in the middle. The CDR3 has 14 residues. Germline V gene data show CDR1 as MNHEY and CDR2 as SVGAGI. The CDR3 coding sequence is TGTGCCAGCAGTTACGGCTCCCGGGGGACTGAAGCTTTCTTT. Its protein product is CASSYGSRGTEAFF.

The DNA for the CDR3 is TGTGCCAGCAGCTCCCGGGCACGGAGCCACGAGCAGTACTTC. Translated: CASSSRARSHEQYF. The chain couples TRBV7-8 to TRBJ2-5; no firm D call. The DNA end is a closer match to TRBJ2-7, so the J assignment may be wrong. Per germline, CDR1 SGHVS and CDR2 FQNEAQ. The CDR3 length is 14 residues.

Sample share makes this clonotype large (0.1 to 1%). The gene calls are TRBV10-1 and TRBJ2-1; 10 nucleotides agree with TRBD2. Trimming at V came to 3 bases and at J to 8 bases, leaving 7 bases not matched to a gene. Germline lookup yields CDR1 WNHNN and CDR2 SYGVQD (reference sequence). This CDR3 is built from 15 residues. In nucleotides, the CDR3 is TGCGCCAGCAGTGATCCTAGCGGGAGTTTTTATGAGCAGTTCTTC. Its protein is CASSDPSGSFYEQFF.

The chain uses TRBV3-1 and TRBJ2-3, with 8 positions matching TRBD2. The CDR3 consists of 15 residues. With V trimmed by 5 bases and J by 2 bases, 6 bases remained unmatched. Germline assignment: CDR1 LGHDT and CDR2 YNNKEL (reference sequence). The CDR3 region is CASSVPGGNTDTQYF. Here the CDR3 DNA reads TGTGCCAGCAGCGTCCCGGGGGGGAACACAGATACGCAGTATTTT.

This clonotype has more than one count but fewer than ten. The chain is built from TRBV12-3 or TRBV12-4 and TRBJ1-5; weak D call: TRBD1 (6 bases). CDR3 length: 14 residues. Between the trimmed V and J ends, which lost 6 bases and 5 bases, there was a span of 14 bases. Written as DNA, the CDR3 is TGTGCCAGCAGGGATGGGGGCCTAGATCAGCCCCAGCATTTT. Its translation is CASRDGGLDQPQHF.

The chain couples TRBV7-2 to TRBJ2-5; no firm D call. Germline V lookup: CDR1 SGHTA, CDR2 FQGNSA. The V end was cut by 3 bases, the J end by 4 bases, with 9 bases between. The CDR3 loop spans 13 amino acids. This CDR3 reads CASSFRRLETQYF. The CDR3 nucleotides are TGTGCCAGCAGCTTTCGGCGCCTAGAGACCCAGTACTTC.

This clonotype was counted a single time. The chain couples TRBV6-1 to TRBJ1-3, with 8 bases aligning to TRBD1. Germline values: CDR1 MNHNS, CDR2 SASEGT. Trimming at V came to 6 bases and at J to 7 bases, leaving 11 bases not matched to a gene. This CDR3 contains 15 residues. The CDR3 here is CASSPSWTGRNTIYF. CDR3 nucleotides: TGTGCCAGCAGCCCAAGTTGGACAGGGAGGAACACCATATATTTT.